The 31 T cell receptor beta chains presented below share a single source sample, sequenced in a study of regulatory T cells in long-lasting Graves disease. TCR beta libraries were built with iRepertoire HTBI primers and Arm-PCR of CDR3 regions. TCRdb re-derived calls from the multiplex PCR reads in MiXCR, one entry per CDR3 protein. This table holds a few hundred thousand distinct CDR3 sequences, around 15% found once. The time point: newly diagnosed GD, antithyroid drugs for less than 3 months. Researchers made the TCR library from RNA that was extracted from PBMCs. This sample also belongs to another study, concerning T cells in Graves' hyperthyroidism and ophthalmopathy.

The source was peripheral blood mononuclear cells (PBMCs), collected at new diagnosis, from a patient treated with antithyroid drugs. These receptor sequences come from a woman aged 18-30 years with Graves disease.

The chain carries TRBV24-1 and TRBJ2-1, with D uncertain. CDR3 length: 17 amino acids. V was trimmed by 1 base and J by 5 bases, leaving 17 bases between them. Germline V CDR1 and CDR2: KGHDR, SFDVKD. The DNA for the CDR3 is TGTGCCACCAGTGATTTCAGTAGAGGTAACACCAACAATGAGCAGTTCTTC. It yields the protein CATSDFSRGNTNNEQFF.

This rearrangement joins TRBV24-1 to TRBJ2-7; unclear D gene. The V gene lost 3 bases and the J gene lost 3 bases, with 11 bases spanning the gap. Germline V gene sequence: CDR1 KGHDR, CDR2 SFDVKD. The CDR3 spans 14 residues. The chain's CDR3 is CATSDAGPYYEQYF. CDR3 bases: TGTGCCACCAGTGATGCCGGGCCATACTACGAGCAGTACTTC.

The gene calls are TRBV5-1 and TRBJ2-1; the match to TRBD1 covers 7 bases. CDR1 and CDR2 from the germline V gene are SGHRS and YFSETQ. The CDR3 sequence is 14 residues long. The V and J ends lost 6 bases and 2 bases, in that order; junction bases with no gene match: 5. The CDR3 coding sequence is TGCGCCAGCAAACAGGGGCCGGCCTACAATGAGCAGTTCTTC. Protein sequence: CASKQGPAYNEQFF.

The sample holds many counts of this clonotype. The chain couples TRBV12-3 or TRBV12-4 to TRBJ2-7, with 10 bases that match TRBD2. This CDR3 contains 16 residues. The J segment lost 0 bases and the V segment lost 4 bases, leaving 6 bases of the junction unmatched. In DNA form, the CDR3 reads TGTGCCAGCAGTTCGACCGGACTAGCGGACTCCTACGAGCAGTACTTC. It codes for CASSSTGLADSYEQYF.

A few counts support this clonotype. The chain joins TRBV2 to TRBJ2-2; a possible D gene is TRBD2 (5 bases). In germline, CDR1 is SNHLY, CDR2 FYNNEI. Trimming cost V 8 bases and J 0 bases, with 13 bases left between them. CDR3 length equals 15 residues. The CDR3: CASGLTEANTGELFF. The CDR3 coding sequence is TGTGCCAGCGGGTTAACGGAGGCGAACACCGGGGAGCTGTTTTTT.

In the case of this clonotype: A read error is possible here, since a much larger clone lies one base away. V gene TRBV12-3 or TRBV12-4 combines with J gene TRBJ2-2, with TRBD1 identical over 10 bases. CDR3 length: 15 residues. The CDR3: CASSSGTGVGGELSF. The CDR3 DNA reads TGTGCCAGCAGTTCCGGGACAGGGGTCGGCGGGGAGCTGTCTTTT.

This clonotype was counted only a few times. The junction and the germline gene differ at one end; a read error may be behind it. The gene calls are TRBV5-1 and TRBJ1-3; 9 nucleotides agree with TRBD1. The CDR3 consists of 14 residues. Germline V gene lookup returns CDR1 SGHRS and CDR2 YFSETQ. In nucleotides, the CDR3 is TGTGCCAGCAGCCAAGGACAGGGGAGAAACACCATATATTTT. Translating it yields CASSQGQGRNTIYF.

The J gene is TRBJ1-5, the V gene TRBV19; D perhaps matches TRBD1 (5 bases). Germline loops: CDR1 LNHDA, CDR2 SQIVND (reference sequence). Trimming shortened V by 0 bases and J by 5 bases, and 8 bases separated the two germline ends. This CDR3 contains 14 residues. The CDR3 sequence: CASSIEDSYQPQHF. The CDR3 DNA is TGTGCCAGTAGTATAGAAGACAGTTATCAGCCCCAGCATTTT.

This clonotype was counted many times. V gene TRBV10-1 combines with J gene TRBJ2-7; weak D call: TRBD2 (5 bases). Germline V gene lookup returns CDR1 WNHNN and CDR2 SYGVQD (reference sequence). CDR3 length: 13 residues. With 6 bases removed from V and 6 bases from J, the gap between germline ends came to 15 bases. The chain's CDR3 is CASREEIGCEQYF. The DNA for the CDR3 is TGCGCCAGCAGGGAGGAAATAGGGTGCGAGCAGTACTTC.

This clonotype was found a few times. This sequence joins TRBV20-1 and TRBJ1-3, with D uncertain. CDR3 size: 13 residues. The V gene lost 4 bases and the J gene lost 3 bases, with 10 bases spanning the gap. Germline V lookup: CDR1 DFQATT, CDR2 SNEGSKA (reference sequence). The CDR3 nucleotides are TGCAGTGCTAAGCCATGGGGTGGAAACACCATATATTTT. Protein: CSAKPWGGNTIYF.

This clonotype was detected a few times. The rearrangement joins TRBV11-2 to TRBJ2-7; either TRBD1 or TRBD2 may fit D (7 bases each). CDR3 size: 14 residues. The germline V gene has CDR1 SGHAT and CDR2 FQNNGV. Trimming shortened V by 5 bases and J by 2 bases, and 13 bases separated the two germline ends. The DNA for the CDR3 is TGTGCCAGCAGCGTCAGGGGGGGGACCTACGAGCAGTACTTC. Translation gives CASSVRGGTYEQYF.

CDR3: CASSTDVYSSYEQYF. As DNA, the CDR3 is TGTGCCAGTAGTACGGACGTCTATAGCTCCTACGAGCAGTACTTC. The V and J genes are TRBV19 and TRBJ2-7; D is unresolved. This CDR3 region has 15 residues. The germline V gene has CDR1 LNHDA and CDR2 SQIVND (reference sequence). V was shortened by 4 bases and J by 0 bases, with 13 bases between the two germline ends. The full variable domain, in which reference TRBV19 and TRBJ2-7 provide the parts outside the CDR3, is DGGITQSPKYLFRKEGQNVTLSCEQNLNHDAMYWYRQDPGQGLRLIYYSQIVNDFQKGDIAEGYSVSREKKESFPLTVTSAQKNPTAFYLCASSTDVYSSYEQYFGPGTRLTVT.

The rearrangement joins TRBV10-2 to TRBJ2-3; D remains ambiguous. Germline V CDR1 and CDR2: WSHSY, SAAADI. V lost 5 bases and J 4 bases, leaving 13 bases between the germline ends. The CDR3 totals 14 residues. This CDR3 reads CASSYLESADTQYF. The CDR3 DNA reads TGCGCCAGCAGTTATCTAGAGTCCGCAGATACGCAGTATTTT.

The CDR3 sequence is CASTPGRDQPQHF. The CDR3 DNA reads TGTGCCAGTACCCCTGGGAGGGATCAGCCCCAGCATTTT. This sequence joins TRBV19 and TRBJ1-5; D remains unclear. The germline V and J ends were trimmed by 7 bases and 5 bases, with 12 bases remaining between them. The CDR3 totals 13 residues. Germline lookup yields CDR1 LNHDA and CDR2 SQIVND (reference sequence).

The chain carries TRBV7-2 and TRBJ2-1; D is uncertain. The CDR3 sequence is 12 residues long. Between the trimmed V and J ends, which lost 1 base and 7 bases, there was a span of 5 bases. The germline CDR1 and CDR2 sequences are SGHTA and FQGNSA. CDR3 DNA: TGTGCCAGCAGCTTAGAATCTAATGAGCAGTTCTTC. This encodes CASSLESNEQFF.

The gene calls are TRBV6-4 and TRBJ2-7; D gene ambiguous. The CDR3 loop spans 11 amino acids. CDR1 and CDR2 (germline): MRHNA, SNTAGT. The V end lost 3 bases, the J end lost 12 bases, and 12 bases lay between the germline ends. CDR3 DNA: TGTGCCAGCAGTGAAAGGGTTTGGCTGTACTTC. It codes for CASSERVWLYF.

In this sample, this clonotype turned up a few times. The gene calls are TRBV7-9 and TRBJ2-1; 9 bases are shared with TRBD2. CDR3 length: 14 residues. The J segment lost 7 bases and the V segment lost 5 bases, leaving 6 bases of the junction unmatched. Germline V lookup: CDR1 SEHNR, CDR2 FQNEAQ (reference sequence). CDR3 sequence reads: CASSTGLALNEQFF. For the CDR3, the DNA is TGTGCCAGCAGCACAGGACTAGCGTTGAATGAGCAGTTCTTC. Drawing the rest from reference TRBV7-9 and TRBJ2-1, the complete variable domain is DTGVSQNPRHKITKRGQNVTFRCDPISEHNRLYWYRQTLGQGPEFLTYFQNEAQLEKSRLLSDRFSAERPKGSFSTLEIQRTEQGDSAMYLCASSTGLALNEQFFGPGTRLTVL.

This clonotype was counted only a few times. The DNA for the CDR3 is TGCAGTGCGCACGACGGGTTTGTTTATGGCTACACCTTC. Translating gives CSAHDGFVYGYTF. V gene TRBV20-1 combines with J gene TRBJ1-2; D not certain. The CDR3 is 13 amino acids. Germline CDR1 and CDR2: DFQATT and SNEGSKA (reference sequence). V gave up 6 bases and J gave up 5 bases, with 16 bases separating them.

This clonotype was seen many times. This sequence joins TRBV29-1 and TRBJ2-1, with 7 nucleotides matching TRBD1. CDR1 is SQVTM and CDR2 is ANQGSEA in the germline V gene. The junction had 0 bases not matched to a gene; V was cut back by 1 base and J by 0 bases. CDR3 length equals 14 residues. The CDR3 protein is CSVEGDSSYNEQFF. The CDR3 region has the DNA TGCAGCGTTGAAGGGGACAGCTCCTACAATGAGCAGTTCTTC.

This clonotype came up many times. This rearrangement joins TRBV28 to TRBJ2-4; TRBD1 matches at 9 bases. Trimming at V came to 6 bases and at J to 5 bases, leaving 11 bases not matched to a gene. Germline-derived CDR1 and CDR2 are MDHEN and SYDVKM. This CDR3 has 16 amino acids. CDR3: CASRPAGQGRENIQYF. The CDR3 DNA sequence: TGTGCCAGCAGACCAGCTGGACAGGGGCGGGAAAACATTCAGTACTTC.

As to this clonotype: It may be a read error: a sequence one base away is much more abundant. The chain employs TRBV7-6 and TRBJ2-1; a weak D match, TRBD2 (5 bases). V lost 2 bases and J lost 5, with 7 bases in between. Germline assignment: CDR1 SGHVS and CDR2 FNYEAQ. This CDR3 is built from 13 residues. This CDR3 is CASSLRLNNEQFF. Here the CDR3 DNA reads TGTGCCAGCAGCTTAAGACTAAACAATGAGCAGTTCTTC. Full variable domain (missing parts from reference TRBV7-6 and TRBJ2-1): GAGVSQSPRYKVTKRGQDVALRCDPISGHVSLYWYRQALGQGPEFLTYFNYEAQQDKSGLPNDRFSAERPEGSISTLTIQRTEQRDSAMYRCASSLRLNNEQFFGPGTRLTVL.

V usage is TRBV9 and J usage is TRBJ1-6; no definite D call. Trimming cost V 0 bases and J 0 bases, with 7 bases left between them. Germline CDR1 reads SGDLS; CDR2 reads YYNGEE. This CDR3 has 16 residues. In DNA, the CDR3 is TGTGCCAGCAGCGTAGGTTCCAGCTCCTATAATTCACCCCTCCACTTT. Translating gives CASSVGSSSYNSPLHF.

This chain's CDR3 is CASSRGRTGNTIYF. The CDR3 nucleotides read TGTGCCAGCAGCCGGGGTCGGACTGGAAACACCATATATTTT. The V call is TRBV6-2 or TRBV6-3, the J call TRBJ1-3; D uncertain. V was pared by 6 bases and J by 2 bases, with 11 bases between. The CDR3 has 14 residues. Germline V gene data show CDR1 as MNHEY and CDR2 as SVGEGT.

The chain has TRBV7-9 and TRBJ2-1; no firm D call. This CDR3 has 14 amino acids. Germline V lookup: CDR1 SEHNR, CDR2 FQNEAQ (reference sequence). V was trimmed by 3 bases and J by 0 bases, leaving 6 bases between them. The CDR3 DNA follows: TGTGCCAGCAGCTTTAGCAGCTCCTACAATGAGCAGTTCTTC. This translates into CASSFSSSYNEQFF.

In this sample, this clonotype turned up many times. The chain recombines TRBV7-9 with TRBJ2-1, with D maybe TRBD2 (5 bases). Germline CDR1 reads SEHNR; CDR2 reads FQNEAQ (reference sequence). Trimming removed 5 bases from V and 4 bases from J, with 15 bases in between. The CDR3 is 15 amino acids. Here the CDR3 reads CASSPRRSWYNEQFF. The CDR3 DNA is TGTGCCAGCAGCCCCCGGAGGAGTTGGTACAATGAGCAGTTCTTC.

This clonotype was seen at least ten times. Here the CDR3 reads CATLGTAEDSYEQYF. In DNA form, the CDR3 reads TGTGCCACCCTCGGGACAGCGGAGGACTCCTACGAGCAGTACTTC. The rearrangement uses TRBV7-8 and TRBJ2-7, with 7 nucleotides matching TRBD1. Germline CDR1 and CDR2: SGHVS and FQNEAQ. Trimming cost V 10 bases and J 0 bases; bases outside gene matches: 12. This CDR3 is built from 15 residues.

Regarding this clonotype: At one end the junction does not follow the germline gene, possibly because of a read error. In nucleotides, the CDR3 is TGCGCCAGCAGCAAAGAGTCGACAGTCACTGAAGCTTTCTTT. This codes for CASSKESTVTEAFF. The J gene is TRBJ1-1, the V gene TRBV4-1, with a tentative D call TRBD1 (5 bases). This CDR3 has 14 residues. Germline V gives CDR1 MGHRA, CDR2 YSYEKL.

V and J are TRBV6-1 and TRBJ2-7; TRBD1 agrees at 7 bases. CDR3 size: 15 residues. Germline assignment: CDR1 MNHNS and CDR2 SASEGT. V was clipped by 7 bases and J by 4 bases; unmatched bases: 13. The CDR3 loop reads CASKFLQGPRYEQYF. For the CDR3, the DNA is TGTGCCAGCAAGTTTCTACAGGGGCCCCGATACGAGCAGTACTTC.

V and J are TRBV4-1 and TRBJ2-7, with D unclear. The ends were cut back, 1 base at V and 3 bases at J, with 7 bases in the middle. CDR3 length: 13 amino acids. Germline V gene sequence: CDR1 MGHRA, CDR2 YSYEKL. Written as DNA, the CDR3 is TGCGCCAGCAGCCAAGTGGAAAGCTACGAGCAGTACTTC. As protein: CASSQVESYEQYF.

This clonotype has a count of ten or more. J is TRBJ1-4 and V is TRBV28; D gene uncertain. Trimming took 5 bases from V and 3 from J, leaving 13 bases between them. Germline CDR1 and CDR2: MDHEN and SYDVKM. This CDR3 spans 15 amino acids. The CDR3 region is CASSLFRGPNEKLFF. In DNA form, the CDR3 reads TGTGCCAGCAGTCTGTTTAGAGGGCCTAATGAAAAACTGTTTTTT.

This clonotype has at least ten counts. The chain combines TRBV28 with TRBJ1-1, with 7 bases matching TRBD1. The CDR3 runs to 16 residues. The trim removed 6 bases at V and 1 base at J, leaving 11 bases unmatched. CDR1 is MDHEN, CDR2 SYDVKM, per germline. CDR3 sequence reads: CASRPEIGGQNTEAFF. CDR3 in DNA: TGTGCCAGCAGGCCAGAGATAGGGGGCCAGAACACTGAAGCTTTCTTT.